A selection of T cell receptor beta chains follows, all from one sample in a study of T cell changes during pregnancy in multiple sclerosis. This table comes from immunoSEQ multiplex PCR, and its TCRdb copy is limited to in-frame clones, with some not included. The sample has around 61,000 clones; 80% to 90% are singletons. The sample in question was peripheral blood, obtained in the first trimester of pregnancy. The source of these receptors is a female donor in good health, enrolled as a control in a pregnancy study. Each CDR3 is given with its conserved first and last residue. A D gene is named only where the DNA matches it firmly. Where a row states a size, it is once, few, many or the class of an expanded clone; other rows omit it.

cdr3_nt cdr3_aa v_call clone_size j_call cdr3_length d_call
TGTGCCAGTATACGGGGGACGCTCTCCTACGAGCAGTACTTC CASIRGTLSYEQYF TRBV28 - TRBJ2-7 14 -
TGTGCCAGCTCACCTTGGGACACCGGCGGTGGAAACACCATATATTTT CASSPWDTGGGNTIYF TRBV18 few TRBJ1-3 16 -
TGTGCCAGCATGGGGGACACCTACGAGCAGTACTTC CASMGDTYEQYF TRBV2 - TRBJ2-7 12 -
TGTGCCAGCAAAAGGAGTAATCAGCCCCAGCATTTT CASKRSNQPQHF TRBV2 - TRBJ1-5 12 -
TGCAGCGTTGAAGTCACAGGGACCTACGAGCAGTACTTC CSVEVTGTYEQYF TRBV29-1 - TRBJ2-7 13 -
TGTGCCAGCAGCTTACAGGTTTACAATGAGCAGTTCTTC CASSLQVYNEQFF TRBV7-2 - TRBJ2-1 13 -
TGTGCCTGGAGTAGGACAGGGGCAGATACGCAGTATTTT CAWSRTGADTQYF TRBV30 - TRBJ2-3 13 TRBD1
TGCGCCAGCAGTGAGTCGAAGCGGGGGCCGCAAGAGACCCAGTACTTC CASSESKRGPQETQYF TRBV10-2 - TRBJ2-5 16 TRBD2
TGTGCCATCAGTGATTCGGGGACTAGCGGGCCCGAGCAGTACTTC CAISDSGTSGPEQYF TRBV10-3 - TRBJ2-7 15 TRBD2
TGTGCCAGCAGTGACCTCGCTGGGACAGGGTTGAATGAGCAGTTCTTC CASSDLAGTGLNEQFF TRBV6-1 - TRBJ2-1 16 TRBD1
TGTGCCAGCAGCTCAGCCTACAGGGAAACCGGGGAGCTGTTTTTT CASSSAYRETGELFF TRBV11-3 - TRBJ2-2 15 -
TGCGCCAGCAGCTTGGGGTCTAGCGGGGGCCAAGAGACCCAGTACTTC CASSLGSSGGQETQYF TRBV5-1 - TRBJ2-5 16 TRBD2
TGTGCCAGCAGTCAAGACAGCAATGAGCAGTTCTTC CASSQDSNEQFF TRBV27 - TRBJ2-1 12 -
TGTGCCAGCAGCGCCGGGGGAGAAAAACTGTTTTTT CASSAGGEKLFF TRBV4-2 many TRBJ1-4 12 -
TGTGCCAGCATCGGAGGGTTCAACACTGAAGCTTTCTTT CASIGGFNTEAFF TRBV2 - TRBJ1-1 13 -
TGCGCCAGCAGCCAAGGAAAAGTGCGGACAGCGAACTATGGCTACACCTTC CASSQGKVRTANYGYTF TRBV4-1 - TRBJ1-2 17 -
TGTGCCAGCAGCTCTACAGGGAACTCTGGAAACACCATATATTTT CASSSTGNSGNTIYF TRBV5-4 - TRBJ1-3 15 -
TGTGCCAGCAGTGGTCACTACATGAACACTGAAGCTTTCTTT CASSGHYMNTEAFF TRBV25-1 once TRBJ1-1 14 -
TGCGCCAGCCGACCTCAGGGGGTTAATGAAAAACTGTTTTTT CASRPQGVNEKLFF TRBV5-1 - TRBJ1-4 14 TRBD1
TGTGCCAGCAGTTACGCCAGAGACAACCAGCCCCAGCATTTT CASSYARDNQPQHF TRBV6-6 - TRBJ1-5 14 -
TGTGCCAGCAGTAGACAGGGGATCAATAATTCACCCCTCCACTTT CASSRQGINNSPLHF TRBV6-1 - TRBJ1-6 15 TRBD1
TGTGCCAGCAGCTTAGATGGTCTAGCAGAAGAGACCCAGTACTTC CASSLDGLAEETQYF TRBV11-2 - TRBJ2-5 15 -
TGTGCCAGCAGTTCATCCCCATCACCCCTCCACTTT CASSSSPSPLHF TRBV27 - TRBJ1-6 12 -
TGCGCCAGCAGCCAAGACCCGCGGGGGGCGAACACTGAAGCTTTCTTT CASSQDPRGANTEAFF TRBV4-3 - TRBJ1-1 16 -